Presented here are 18 T cell receptor beta chains from one specimen sequenced in a study of shared clonotypes between healthy human individuals. Sequenced by immunoSEQ multiplex PCR; TCRdb stores in-frame clones only, minus some. The repertoire holds about 1.1 million clones, with roughly 74% as singletons. The sample comprised memory CD4+ T cells from PBMCs. Subset: CD45RA-negative fraction. These TCRs come from a man aged 18-30 years in good health. Some clones in this sample may be carry-over from other donors' samples.

The chain carries TRBV5-4 and TRBJ2-2, with 9 bases that match TRBD1. The germline V gene has CDR1 SGHNT and CDR2 YYREEE (reference sequence). The length of the CDR3 is 15 residues. Germline trimming cut 2 bases from V and 5 bases from J; bases unmatched to any gene: 4. CDR3: CASSFVGTGTGELFF. The CDR3 DNA reads as TGTGCCAGCAGCTTCGTCGGGACAGGGACCGGGGAGCTGTTTTTT.

CDR3 loop: CASSHQQGAQETQYF. Here the CDR3 DNA reads TGTGCCAGCAGCCACCAACAGGGGGCCCAAGAGACCCAGTACTTC. The genes are TRBV16 and TRBJ2-5, with 9 bases that match TRBD1. V lost 3 bases to trimming and J lost 1 base; unmatched junction nucleotides: 3. The germline V gene encodes CDR1 KGHSY and CDR2 FQNENV. The CDR3 totals 15 residues.

Comment on this clone: The same CDR3 also results from other DNA sequences found in this sample. The chain has TRBV18 and TRBJ1-1, with D possibly being TRBD1 (5 bases). Germline CDR1 reads KGHSH; CDR2 reads LQKENI. The CDR3 extends over 13 amino acids. The V and J ends lost 3 bases and 3 bases respectively, with 8 bases between them. The CDR3, as DNA: TGTGCCAGCTCACCTGGGACCTACACTGAAGCTTTCTTT. Its protein product is CASSPGTYTEAFF.

This CDR3 is CASSLLFLDSNQPQHF. CDR3 coding DNA: TGTGCCAGTAGCCTCCTTTTCCTCGATAGCAATCAGCCCCAGCATTTT. This chain uses TRBV19 with TRBJ1-5, with D unresolved. Germline V gene lookup returns CDR1 LNHDA and CDR2 SQIVND (reference sequence). V was trimmed by 6 bases and J by 0 bases, leaving 15 bases between them. The CDR3 runs 16 residues. Full variable domain (missing parts from reference TRBV19 and TRBJ1-5): DGGITQSPKYLFRKEGQNVTLSCEQNLNHDAMYWYRQDPGQGLRLIYYSQIVNDFQKGDIAEGYSVSREKKESFPLTVTSAQKNPTAFYLCASSLLFLDSNQPQHFGDGTRLSIL.

The genes are TRBV10-3 and TRBJ1-5, with 7 bases lining up with TRBD1. Germline assignment: CDR1 ENHRY and CDR2 SYGVKD. V lost 2 bases and J lost 5; bases outside the gene matches: 3. The CDR3 totals 14 residues. The CDR3 protein is CAISERQGDQPQHF. The CDR3 DNA is TGTGCCATCAGTGAGCGACAGGGTGATCAGCCCCAGCATTTT.

The chain employs TRBV11-2 and TRBJ2-7; 8 bases are a match to TRBD1. V shed 5 bases, J shed 0 bases, and the junction held 12 bases outside the gene matches. CDR3 length equals 17 residues. Germline loops: CDR1 SGHAT, CDR2 FQNNGV. The CDR3 DNA reads as TGTGCCAGCAGCGCTCCCGGACAGGGACGCTACTCCTACGAGCAGTACTTC. Translation gives CASSAPGQGRYSYEQYF.

This chain connects TRBV27 to TRBJ1-4, with D uncertain. The CDR3 runs 14 residues. Trimming removed 4 bases from V and 3 bases from J, with 9 bases in between. Germline values: CDR1 MNHEY, CDR2 SMNVEV (reference sequence). CDR3 sequence: CASSSRWANEKLFF. The CDR3 DNA follows: TGTGCCAGCAGTTCCCGCTGGGCTAATGAAAAACTGTTTTTT.

The V gene is TRBV6-1, the J gene TRBJ1-5; 7 bases line up with TRBD1. J lost 4 bases, V lost 8 bases, and 5 bases had no gene match. Germline CDR1 is MNHNS and CDR2 is SASEGT. The CDR3 consists of 13 residues. CDR3 DNA: TGTGCCAGCTGGCAGGGGGAAAATCAGCCCCAGCATTTT. Protein: CASWQGENQPQHF.

The chain couples TRBV30 to TRBJ1-2; 9 bases match TRBD1. V lost 3 bases to trimming and J lost 0 bases; unmatched junction nucleotides: 2. Germline loops: CDR1 GTSNPN, CDR2 SVGIG (reference sequence). This CDR3 has 14 amino acids. As DNA, the CDR3 is TGTGCCTGGAGAACAGGGGGCTCTAACTATGGCTACACCTTC. Translated, it gives CAWRTGGSNYGYTF.

This chain connects TRBV5-1 to TRBJ2-2, with a weak D call TRBD1 (6 bases). Germline V lookup: CDR1 SGHRS, CDR2 YFSETQ. The CDR3 loop spans 13 amino acids. The V and J ends lost 9 bases and 3 bases respectively, with 12 bases between them. The CDR3 loop reads CATPKGDTGELFF. CDR3 DNA: TGCGCCACCCCGAAGGGGGACACCGGGGAGCTGTTTTTT.

This clone was observed a handful of times. The gene calls are TRBV27 and TRBJ1-1; 8 bases fit TRBD1. The CDR3 loop spans 16 amino acids. Germline values: CDR1 MNHEY, CDR2 SMNVEV (reference sequence). V shed 6 bases, J shed 3 bases, and the junction held 12 bases outside the gene matches. The CDR3, as DNA: TGTGCCAGCAGCCTCCAGGGGGCCTTCAGGGACACTGAAGCTTTCTTT. It is translated as CASSLQGAFRDTEAFF.

The genes are TRBV7-3 and TRBJ1-1, with no clear D. The CDR3 length is 15 residues. V was pared by 2 bases and J by 0 bases, with 10 bases between. The germline V gene has CDR1 SGHTA and CDR2 FQGTGA. Here the CDR3 reads CASSLGSGMNTEAFF. The CDR3 bases are TGTGCCAGCAGCTTAGGTTCGGGGATGAACACTGAAGCTTTCTTT.

This clone was seen more than once but under ten times. This sequence joins TRBV9 and TRBJ2-1, with 9 bases identical to TRBD2. The CDR3 loop spans 16 amino acids. V was pared by 0 bases and J by 8 bases, with 9 bases of the junction left unmatched. Germline V gene data show CDR1 as SGDLS and CDR2 as YYNGEE. The CDR3 spells CASSVGIQRGVDEQFF. The CDR3 DNA follows: TGTGCCAGCAGCGTAGGAATCCAGCGGGGGGTTGATGAGCAGTTCTTC.

V is TRBV5-1 and J is TRBJ2-2; D is unclear. The CDR3 runs to 15 residues. Trimming removed 0 bases at V and 2 bases at J, with 8 bases between. Per the germline V gene, CDR1 is SGHRS and CDR2 is YFSETQ. CDR3 residues: CASSLDGPNTGELFF. CDR3 sequence (DNA): TGCGCCAGCAGCTTGGACGGACCCAACACCGGGGAGCTGTTTTTT.

CDR3 loop: CASSPLGRVEDPEKLFF. The CDR3 nucleotides read TGTGCCAGCTCACCACTGGGCAGAGTAGAGGACCCTGAAAAACTGTTTTTT. V usage is TRBV18 and J usage is TRBJ1-4, with D unclear. This CDR3 is 17 amino acids long. V shed 1 base and J shed 7 bases, with 19 bases lying between them. Germline V lookup: CDR1 KGHSH, CDR2 LQKENI.

This clone was picked up a small number of times. The rearrangement joins TRBV9 to TRBJ1-1, with a possible D match to TRBD1 (5 bases). V was clipped by 2 bases and J by 3 bases, with 14 bases between them. Per the germline V gene, CDR1 is SGDLS and CDR2 is YYNGEE. This CDR3 contains 15 residues. The CDR3 DNA reads TGTGCCAGCAGCGTCGGGTGGGGCGCCTACACTGAAGCTTTCTTT. It yields the protein CASSVGWGAYTEAFF.

The chain uses TRBV9 and TRBJ2-7; 10 nucleotides align to TRBD2. V gave up 0 bases and J gave up 2 bases; unmatched junction bases: 8. Germline lookup yields CDR1 SGDLS and CDR2 YYNGEE. The CDR3 totals 17 residues. Here the CDR3 DNA reads TGTGCCAGCAGCGTAGGGGGGCTAGCGGGAGAGCCCTACGAGCAGTACTTC. Amino acid sequence: CASSVGGLAGEPYEQYF. The entire variable domain, with the rest obtained from reference TRBV9 and TRBJ2-7, is as follows: DSGVTQTPKHLITATGQRVTLRCSPRSGDLSVYWYQQSLDQGLQFLIQYYNGEERAKGNILERFSAQQFPDLHSELNLSSLELGDSALYFCASSVGGLAGEPYEQYFGPGTRLTVT.

The chain carries TRBV28 and TRBJ1-1; D may be TRBD1 (5 bases). Trimming took 5 bases from V and 4 from J, leaving 11 bases between them. The CDR3 has 13 amino acids. Germline CDR1 reads MDHEN; CDR2 reads SYDVKM. CDR3 DNA: TGTGCCAGCAGTGGGGCCCAGGCCACTGAAGCTTTCTTT. It translates to CASSGAQATEAFF. The full variable domain, with the rest looked up from reference TRBV28 and TRBJ1-1, is DVKVTQSSRYLVKRTGEKVFLECVQDMDHENMFWYRQDPGLGLRLIYFSYDVKMKEKGDIPEGYSVSREKKERFSLILESASTNQTSMYLCASSGAQATEAFFGQGTRLTVV.